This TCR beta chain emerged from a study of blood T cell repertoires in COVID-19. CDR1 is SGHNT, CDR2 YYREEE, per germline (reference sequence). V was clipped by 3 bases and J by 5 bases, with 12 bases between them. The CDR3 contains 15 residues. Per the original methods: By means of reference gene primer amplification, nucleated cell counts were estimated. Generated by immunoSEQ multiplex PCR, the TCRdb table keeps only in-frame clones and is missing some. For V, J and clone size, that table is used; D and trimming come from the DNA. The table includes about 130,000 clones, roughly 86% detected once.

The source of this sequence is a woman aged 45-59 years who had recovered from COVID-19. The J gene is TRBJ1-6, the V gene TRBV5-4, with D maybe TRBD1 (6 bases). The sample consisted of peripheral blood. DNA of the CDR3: TGTGCCAGCAGCTCACCGGGACACAATAATTCACCCCTCCACTTT. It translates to CASSSPGHNNSPLHF.